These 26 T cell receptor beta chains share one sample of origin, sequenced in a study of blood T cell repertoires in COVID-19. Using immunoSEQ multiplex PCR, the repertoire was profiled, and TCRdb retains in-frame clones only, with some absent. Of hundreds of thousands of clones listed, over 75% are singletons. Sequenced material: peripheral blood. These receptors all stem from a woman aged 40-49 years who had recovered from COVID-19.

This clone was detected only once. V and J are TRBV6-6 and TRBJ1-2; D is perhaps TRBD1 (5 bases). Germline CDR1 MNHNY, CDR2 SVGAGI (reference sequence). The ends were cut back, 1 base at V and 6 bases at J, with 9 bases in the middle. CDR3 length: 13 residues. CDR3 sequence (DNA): TGTGCCAGCAGTTACTTGCAGGGAAATGGCTACACCTTC. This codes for CASSYLQGNGYTF.

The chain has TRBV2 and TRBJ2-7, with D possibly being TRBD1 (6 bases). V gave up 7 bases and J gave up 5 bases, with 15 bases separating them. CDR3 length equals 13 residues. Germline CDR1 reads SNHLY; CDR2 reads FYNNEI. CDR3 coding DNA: TGTGCCAGCATGGCAGGGGAAAAGAACGAGCAGTACTTC. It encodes CASMAGEKNEQYF.

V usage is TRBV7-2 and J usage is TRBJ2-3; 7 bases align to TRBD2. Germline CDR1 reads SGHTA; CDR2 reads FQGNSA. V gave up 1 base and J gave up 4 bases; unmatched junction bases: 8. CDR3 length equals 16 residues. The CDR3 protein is CASSLERGGRADTQYF. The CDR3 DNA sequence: TGTGCCAGCAGCTTAGAAAGGGGAGGGCGGGCAGATACGCAGTATTTT. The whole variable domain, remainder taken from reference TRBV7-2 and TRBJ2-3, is GAGVSQSPSNKVTEKGKDVELRCDPISGHTALYWYRQSLGQGLEFLIYFQGNSAPDKSGLPSDRFSAERTGGSVSTLTIQRTQQEDSAVYLCASSLERGGRADTQYFGPGTRLTVL.

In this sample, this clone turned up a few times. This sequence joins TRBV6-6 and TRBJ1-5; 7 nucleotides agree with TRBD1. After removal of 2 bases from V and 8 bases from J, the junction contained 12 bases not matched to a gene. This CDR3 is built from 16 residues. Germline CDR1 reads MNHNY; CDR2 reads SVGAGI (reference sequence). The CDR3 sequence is CASSYPRTGDLEPQHF. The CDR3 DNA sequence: TGTGCCAGCAGTTACCCGCGGACAGGCGATTTGGAGCCCCAGCATTTT.

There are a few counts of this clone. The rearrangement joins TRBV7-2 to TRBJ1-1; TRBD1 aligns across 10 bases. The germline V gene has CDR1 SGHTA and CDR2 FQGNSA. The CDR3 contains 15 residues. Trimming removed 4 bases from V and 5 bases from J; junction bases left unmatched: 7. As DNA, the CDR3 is TGTGCCAGCAGCTCCCACGGACAGGGGGGAACTGAAGCTTTCTTT. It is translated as CASSSHGQGGTEAFF.

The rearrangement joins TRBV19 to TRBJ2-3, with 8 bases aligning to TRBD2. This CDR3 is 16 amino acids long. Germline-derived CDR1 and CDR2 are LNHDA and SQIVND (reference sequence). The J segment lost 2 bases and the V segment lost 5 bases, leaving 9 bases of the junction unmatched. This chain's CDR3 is CASSPRGGRPTDTQYF. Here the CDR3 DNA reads TGTGCCAGTAGTCCTCGCGGGGGGCGACCCACAGATACGCAGTATTTT.

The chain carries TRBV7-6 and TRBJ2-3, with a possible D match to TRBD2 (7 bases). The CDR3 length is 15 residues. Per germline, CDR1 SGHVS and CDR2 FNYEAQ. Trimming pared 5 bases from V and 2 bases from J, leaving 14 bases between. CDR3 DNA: TGTGCCAGCAGCCCAAACCGGGGGGCCACAGATACGCAGTATTTT. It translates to CASSPNRGATDTQYF.

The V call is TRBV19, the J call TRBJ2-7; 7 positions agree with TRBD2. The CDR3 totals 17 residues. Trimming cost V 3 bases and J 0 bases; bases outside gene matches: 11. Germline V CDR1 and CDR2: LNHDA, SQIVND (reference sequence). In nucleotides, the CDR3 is TGTGCCAGTAGTATCCAGCTTCGCGGGGGTAGCTCCTACGAGCAGTACTTC. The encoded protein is CASSIQLRGGSSYEQYF.

The CDR3 bases are TGCGCCAGCAAAAGTGACATGGGACTAGCGATAAATGAGCAGTTCTTC. Translating it yields CASKSDMGLAINEQFF. This sequence joins TRBV5-1 and TRBJ2-1, with 10 bases identical to TRBD2. Germline lookup yields CDR1 SGHRS and CDR2 YFSETQ. Unmatched junction bases numbered 13, after V lost 6 bases and J lost 7 bases. CDR3 length: 16 amino acids.

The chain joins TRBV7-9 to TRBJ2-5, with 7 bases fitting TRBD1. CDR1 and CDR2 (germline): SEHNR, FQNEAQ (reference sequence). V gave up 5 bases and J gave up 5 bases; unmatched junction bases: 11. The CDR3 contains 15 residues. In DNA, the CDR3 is TGTGCCAGCAGCGTTACCGACAGGGAACGCGAGACCCAGTACTTC. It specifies CASSVTDRERETQYF.

CDR3 nucleotides: TGTGCCAGCAGCGTAGGACTAGCGGGGGGGCCAGGCACAGATACGCAGTATTTT. Translation: CASSVGLAGGPGTDTQYF. This chain connects TRBV9 to TRBJ2-3; 14 positions match TRBD2. V dropped 0 bases and J dropped 1; count of bases not matched to a gene: 4. This CDR3 is 18 amino acids long. Per germline, CDR1 SGDLS and CDR2 YYNGEE.

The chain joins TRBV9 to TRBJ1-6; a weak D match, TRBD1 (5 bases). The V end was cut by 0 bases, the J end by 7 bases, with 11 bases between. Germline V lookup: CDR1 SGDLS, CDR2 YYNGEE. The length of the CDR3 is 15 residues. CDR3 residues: CASSVVDNSNSPLHF. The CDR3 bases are TGTGCCAGCAGCGTAGTGGACAATTCAAATTCACCCCTCCACTTT.

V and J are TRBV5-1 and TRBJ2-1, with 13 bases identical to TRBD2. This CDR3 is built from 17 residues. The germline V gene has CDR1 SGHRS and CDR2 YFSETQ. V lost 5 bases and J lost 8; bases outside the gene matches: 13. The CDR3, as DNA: TGCGCCAGCAGGGGGACTGCCGGGACTAGCGGGATCTATGAGCAGTTCTTC. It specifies CASRGTAGTSGIYEQFF.

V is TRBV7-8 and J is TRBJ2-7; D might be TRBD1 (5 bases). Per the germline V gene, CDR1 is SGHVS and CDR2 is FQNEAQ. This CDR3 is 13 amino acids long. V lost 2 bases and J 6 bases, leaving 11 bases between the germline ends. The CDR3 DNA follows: TGTGCCAGCAGCTTAAAGTTTACAGGCGAGCAGTACTTC. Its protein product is CASSLKFTGEQYF.

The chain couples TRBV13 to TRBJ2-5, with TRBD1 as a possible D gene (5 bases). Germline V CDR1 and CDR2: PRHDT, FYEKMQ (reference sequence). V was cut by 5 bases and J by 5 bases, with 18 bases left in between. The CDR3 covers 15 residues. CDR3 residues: CASSLGQGFIETQYF. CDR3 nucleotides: TGTGCCAGCAGCCTTGGGCAGGGATTTATCGAGACCCAGTACTTC. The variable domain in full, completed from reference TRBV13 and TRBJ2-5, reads AAGVIQSPRHLIKEKRETATLKCYPIPRHDTVYWYQQGPGQDPQFLISFYEKMQSDKGSIPDRFSAQQFSDYHSELNMSSLELGDSALYFCASSLGQGFIETQYFGPGTRLLVL.

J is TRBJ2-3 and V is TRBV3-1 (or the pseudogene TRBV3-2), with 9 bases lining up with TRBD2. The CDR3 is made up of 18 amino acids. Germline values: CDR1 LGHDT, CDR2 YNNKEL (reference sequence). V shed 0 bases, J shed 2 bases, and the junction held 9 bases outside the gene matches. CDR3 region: CASSQDRLAGSLTDTQYF. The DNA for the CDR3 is TGTGCCAGCAGCCAAGATCGGCTAGCGGGGTCCCTCACAGATACGCAGTATTTT.

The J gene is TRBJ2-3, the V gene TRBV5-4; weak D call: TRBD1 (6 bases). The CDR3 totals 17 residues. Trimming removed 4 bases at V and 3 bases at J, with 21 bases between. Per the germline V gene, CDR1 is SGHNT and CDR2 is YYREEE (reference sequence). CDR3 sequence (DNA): TGTGCCAGCAGCCCGCGGGTACAGGGAGTGGGGACAGATACGCAGTATTTT. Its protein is CASSPRVQGVGTDTQYF.

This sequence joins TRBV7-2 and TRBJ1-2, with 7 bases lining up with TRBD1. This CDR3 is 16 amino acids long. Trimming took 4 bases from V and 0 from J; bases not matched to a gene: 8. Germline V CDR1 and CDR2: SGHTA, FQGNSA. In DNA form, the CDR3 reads TGTGCCAGCAGCTCCTCCCCAACAGGGGCTAACTATGGCTACACCTTC. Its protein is CASSSSPTGANYGYTF.

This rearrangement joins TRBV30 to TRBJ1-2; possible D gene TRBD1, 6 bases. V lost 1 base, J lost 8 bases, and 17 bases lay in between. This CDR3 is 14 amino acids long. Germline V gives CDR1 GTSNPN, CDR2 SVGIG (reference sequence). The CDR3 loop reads CAWSDRGLQGGYTF. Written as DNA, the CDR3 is TGTGCCTGGAGTGACCGGGGACTACAGGGAGGCTACACCTTC. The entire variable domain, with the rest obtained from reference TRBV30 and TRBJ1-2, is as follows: SQTIHQWPATLVQPVGSPLSLECTVEGTSNPNLYWYRQAAGRGLQLLFYSVGIGQISSEVPQNLSASRPQDRQFILSSKKLLLSDSGFYLCAWSDRGLQGGYTFGSGTRLTVV.

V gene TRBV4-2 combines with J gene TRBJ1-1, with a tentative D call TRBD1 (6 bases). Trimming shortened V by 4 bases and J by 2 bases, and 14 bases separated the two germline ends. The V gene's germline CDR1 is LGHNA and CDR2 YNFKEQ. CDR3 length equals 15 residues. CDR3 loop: CASSRSNRENTEAFF. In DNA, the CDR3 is TGTGCCAGCAGCCGATCAAACAGGGAAAACACTGAAGCTTTCTTT.

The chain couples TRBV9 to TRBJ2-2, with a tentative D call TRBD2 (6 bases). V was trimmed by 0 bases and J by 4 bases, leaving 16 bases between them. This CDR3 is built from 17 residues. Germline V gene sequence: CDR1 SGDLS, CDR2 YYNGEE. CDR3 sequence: CASSVGAGLLLTGELFF. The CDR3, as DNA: TGTGCCAGCAGCGTAGGTGCGGGGCTACTTCTCACCGGGGAGCTGTTTTTT.

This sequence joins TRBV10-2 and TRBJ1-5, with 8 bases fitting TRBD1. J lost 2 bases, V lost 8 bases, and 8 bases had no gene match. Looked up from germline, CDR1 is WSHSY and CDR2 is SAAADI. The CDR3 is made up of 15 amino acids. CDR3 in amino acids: CASSLPGQGNQPQHF. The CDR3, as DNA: TGCGCCAGCTCGCTTCCGGGACAGGGCAATCAGCCCCAGCATTTT.

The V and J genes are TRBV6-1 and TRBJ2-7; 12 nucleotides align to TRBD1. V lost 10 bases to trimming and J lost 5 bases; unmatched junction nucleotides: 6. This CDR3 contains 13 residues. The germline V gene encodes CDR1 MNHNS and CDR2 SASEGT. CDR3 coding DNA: TGTGCCATCCGGGACAGGGGGCTGGACGAGCAGTACTTC. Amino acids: CAIRDRGLDEQYF.

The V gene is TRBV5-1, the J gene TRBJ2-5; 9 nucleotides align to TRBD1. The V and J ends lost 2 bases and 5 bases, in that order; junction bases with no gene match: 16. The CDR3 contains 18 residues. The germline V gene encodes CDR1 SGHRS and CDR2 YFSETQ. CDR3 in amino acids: CASSLAVQGASPGETQYF. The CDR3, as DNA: TGCGCCAGCAGCTTAGCGGTACAGGGGGCATCGCCCGGGGAGACCCAGTACTTC.

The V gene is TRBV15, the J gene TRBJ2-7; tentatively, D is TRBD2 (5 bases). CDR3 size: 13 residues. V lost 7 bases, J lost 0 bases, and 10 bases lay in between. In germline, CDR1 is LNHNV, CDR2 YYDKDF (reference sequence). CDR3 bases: TGTGCCACCACCGACTACCACTCCTACGAGCAGTACTTC. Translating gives CATTDYHSYEQYF. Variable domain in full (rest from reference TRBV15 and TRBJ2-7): DAMVIQNPRYQVTQFGKPVTLSCSQTLNHNVMYWYQQKSSQAPKLLFHYYDKDFNNEADTPDNFQSRRPNTSFCFLDIRSPGLGDTAMYLCATTDYHSYEQYFGPGTRLTVT.

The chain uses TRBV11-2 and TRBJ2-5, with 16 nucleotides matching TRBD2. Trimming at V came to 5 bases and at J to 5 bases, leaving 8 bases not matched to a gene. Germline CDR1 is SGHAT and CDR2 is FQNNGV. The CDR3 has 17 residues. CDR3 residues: CASSPGTSGRARETQYF. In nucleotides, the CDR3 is TGTGCCAGCAGCCCGGGGACTAGCGGGAGGGCCAGGGAGACCCAGTACTTC.